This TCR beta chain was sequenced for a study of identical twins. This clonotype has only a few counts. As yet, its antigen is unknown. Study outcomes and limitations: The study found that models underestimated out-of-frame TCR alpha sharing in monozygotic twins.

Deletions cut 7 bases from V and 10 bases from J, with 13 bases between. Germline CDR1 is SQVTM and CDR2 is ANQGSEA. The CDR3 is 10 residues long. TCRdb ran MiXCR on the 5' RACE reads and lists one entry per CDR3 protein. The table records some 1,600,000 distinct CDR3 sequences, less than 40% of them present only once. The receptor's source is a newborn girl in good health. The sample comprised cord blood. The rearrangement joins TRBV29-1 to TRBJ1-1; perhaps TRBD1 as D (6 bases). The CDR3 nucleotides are TGCAGCGCGATGGACAGCGGAGCTTTCTTT. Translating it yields CSAMDSGAFF.